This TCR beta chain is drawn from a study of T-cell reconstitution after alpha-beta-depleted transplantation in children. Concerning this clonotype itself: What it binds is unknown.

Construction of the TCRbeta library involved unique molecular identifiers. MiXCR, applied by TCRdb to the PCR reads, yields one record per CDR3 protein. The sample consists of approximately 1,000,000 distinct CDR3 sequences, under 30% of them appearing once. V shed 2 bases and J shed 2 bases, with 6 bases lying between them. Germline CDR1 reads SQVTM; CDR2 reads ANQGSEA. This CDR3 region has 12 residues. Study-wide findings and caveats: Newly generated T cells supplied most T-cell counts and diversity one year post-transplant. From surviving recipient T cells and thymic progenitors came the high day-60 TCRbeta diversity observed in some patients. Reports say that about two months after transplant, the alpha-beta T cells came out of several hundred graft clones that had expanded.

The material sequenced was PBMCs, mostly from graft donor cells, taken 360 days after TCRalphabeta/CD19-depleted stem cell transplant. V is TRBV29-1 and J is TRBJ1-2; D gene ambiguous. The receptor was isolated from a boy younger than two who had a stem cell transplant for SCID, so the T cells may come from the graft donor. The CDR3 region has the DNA TGCAGCGTTGAAAGAGTGAACTATGGCTACACCTTC. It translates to CSVERVNYGYTF.